Below, one T cell receptor beta chain is given with its context. Antigen: not known. This specimen belongs to a study of shared clonotypes between healthy human individuals. Study-level results: Clonotype sharing among donors likely depends on sequencing depth.

This CDR3 comprises 14 residues. Trimming cost V 4 bases and J 4 bases, with 13 bases left between them. Germline CDR1 is SEHNR and CDR2 is FQNEAQ (reference sequence). Around 30,000 T cell genomes, or around 200 ng DNA, went into the sorted-subset replicate PCRs. Here immunoSEQ multiplex PCR was the method, and the copy in TCRdb shows in-frame clones only, minus some. This table has about 800,000 clones, roughly 96% appearing once. It was CD45RO-negative cells, positively selected for CCR7, that made up naive CD8 cells, with terminally differentiated effector memory CD45RA+ cells excluded. The sequenced material came from naive CD8+ T cells sorted from blood. The chain joins TRBV7-9 to TRBJ1-1; D is uncertain. This clonotype originated in a man aged 30-40 years in good health. Here the CDR3 reads CASSYGDFGTEAFF. CDR3 coding DNA: TGTGCCAGCAGCTACGGAGACTTCGGCACTGAAGCTTTCTTT.